This is a list of T cell receptor beta chains from one sample in a study of blood T cell repertoires in COVID-19. Clones were sequenced by immunoSEQ multiplex PCR, and TCRdb holds only the in-frame ones, with some missing. The sample lists 300,000 to 350,000 clones, approximately 87% occurring once. The sequencing input was peripheral blood. The receptors shown here come from a woman aged 25 to 45 with COVID-19, enrolled during active disease. The CDR3 runs from the conserved cysteine through the conserved F or W. The D gene is left open where the match is weak. Clone size, where shown, is once, few, many, or a class for clones that have expanded.

TGTGCCAGCAGTGAATCGCTCGGGAATTCACCCCTCCACTTT | CASSESLGNSPLHF | TRBJ1-6 | . | TRBV25-1 | .
TGTGCCATCGGGGACAGGGGAGCACCCCTCCACTTT | CAIGDRGAPLHF | TRBJ1-6 | TRBD1 | TRBV10-3 | many
TGTGCCAGCAGCCAAGTGCAAGGGGGTACCTATGGCTACACCTTC | CASSQVQGGTYGYTF | TRBJ1-2 | . | TRBV3-1/TRBV3-2 | .
TGTGCCAGCAGTCAGGGACTAGCGGGAGGGGAGACCCAGTACTTC | CASSQGLAGGETQYF | TRBJ2-5 | TRBD2 | TRBV2 | .
TGTGCCAGCAGCTCCCCCGGGACTAGCGGCTACGAGCAGTACTTC | CASSSPGTSGYEQYF | TRBJ2-7 | TRBD2 | TRBV7-9 | .
TGTGCCAGCAGCTTACAGGAGGGTTCACCCCTCCACTTT | CASSLQEGSPLHF | TRBJ1-6 | . | TRBV7-9 | .
TGTGCCAGTAGTATCTCAGGGGCCCCAGAGACCCAGTACTTC | CASSISGAPETQYF | TRBJ2-5 | . | TRBV19 | .
TGTGCCAGCAGACTACAGGGTTCCAAAAACATTCAGTACTTC | CASRLQGSKNIQYF | TRBJ2-4 | . | TRBV7-2 | once
TGTGCCAGCAGCTTAGGCGCCGGGACAGGGGCTCGGGAGCAGTACTTC | CASSLGAGTGAREQYF | TRBJ2-7 | TRBD1 | TRBV7-6 | once
TGTGCCAGTACCTCTAGCGGGGTCTCTGGAGCTTTCTTT | CASTSSGVSGAFF | TRBJ1-1 | . | TRBV19 | .
TGTGCCTGGAGTGCCCCACGACTAGCGGAGCGGGGGTATGGCTACACCTTC | CAWSAPRLAERGYGYTF | TRBJ1-2 | . | TRBV30 | .
TGCAGTGCTAGTTCGGGACTGACTCTTCGGTCGGAGACCCAGTACTTC | CSASSGLTLRSETQYF | TRBJ2-5 | . | TRBV20-1 | once
TGTGCCAGCAGCTCTTACAGGTCTGAGCAGTTCTTC | CASSSYRSEQFF | TRBJ2-1 | . | TRBV3-1/TRBV3-2 | .
TGTGCCAGCAGCTTAGGCGGCGGATCTAACTATGGCTACACCTTC | CASSLGGGSNYGYTF | TRBJ1-2 | . | TRBV7-9 | .
TGTGCCATCAGAGACCGGGTGACGAACACTGAAGCTTTCTTT | CAIRDRVTNTEAFF | TRBJ1-1 | . | TRBV10-3 | .
TGTGCCAGCAGTTTGACTAGCGGGAGTCGAGAGCAGTTCTTC | CASSLTSGSREQFF | TRBJ2-1 | TRBD2 | TRBV27 | .
TGCGCCAGCGGGGGGGATGGTGAAAAACTGTTTTTT | CASGGDGEKLFF | TRBJ1-4 | . | TRBV10-2 | .
TGTGCCACCCACTTAAACGGGGGACTTTATGAGCAGTTCTTC | CATHLNGGLYEQFF | TRBJ2-1 | . | TRBV19 | once
TGTGCCAGCAGACAAGTCGACCGCGGTACCTACGAGCAGTACTTC | CASRQVDRGTYEQYF | TRBJ2-7 | . | TRBV27 | once
TGTGCCAGCAGCTTAGCGGAAAGGGCTAGCGGGAGCCATGAGCAGTTCTTC | CASSLAERASGSHEQFF | TRBJ2-1 | TRBD2 | TRBV11-3 | .
TGTGCCAGCAGCCACGCACCGGCTAGGACAGGACTTACATTTGAAAAACTGTTTTTT | CASSHAPARTGLTFEKLFF | TRBJ1-4 | TRBD1 | TRBV3-1/TRBV3-2 | .
TGCGCCAGCAGACTAGCGGGAAAAGAGACCCAGTACTTC | CASRLAGKETQYF | TRBJ2-5 | TRBD2 | TRBV10-2 | .
TGTGCCATCAGGGGGGACAGCTACAATCAGCCCCAGCATTTT | CAIRGDSYNQPQHF | TRBJ1-5 | TRBD1 | TRBV10-3 | .